These 14 T cell receptor beta chains share one sample of origin, sequenced in a study of somatic mutations in cytotoxic T cells in rheumatoid arthritis. TCRdb's copy holds only in-frame clones and misses some; the assay was immunoSEQ multiplex PCR. The sample has some 40,000 clones; approximately 80% are singletons. Sample: CD8+ T cells sorted from blood. These TCRs come from a man aged 40-55 years in good health.

The chain employs TRBV9 and TRBJ2-2; 8 nucleotides agree with TRBD2. Per germline, CDR1 SGDLS and CDR2 YYNGEE. The J segment lost 7 bases and the V segment lost 0 bases, leaving 5 bases of the junction unmatched. The CDR3 totals 15 residues. The CDR3 region has the DNA TGTGCCAGCAGCGTAGCGGGAGGGGGAAACGGGGAGCTGTTTTTT. The encoded protein is CASSVAGGGNGELFF.

This clone appeared a single time. This rearrangement joins TRBV15 to TRBJ2-1; 8 nucleotides align to TRBD2. The CDR3 is 14 amino acids. Germline CDR1 is LNHNV and CDR2 is YYDKDF (reference sequence). J lost 15 bases, V lost 1 base, and 11 bases had no gene match. The CDR3 here is CATSRATERESAFF. In DNA, the CDR3 is TGTGCCACCAGCAGAGCCACCGAGCGGGAGAGCGCGTTCTTC.

This clone was picked up one time. The gene calls are TRBV27 and TRBJ2-7; 7 nucleotides align to TRBD1. Germline loops: CDR1 MNHEY, CDR2 SMNVEV (reference sequence). The CDR3 covers 14 residues. Trimming took 7 bases from V and 5 from J; bases not matched to a gene: 11. The CDR3 protein is CASKFGTAPNEQYF. CDR3 in DNA: TGTGCCAGCAAGTTCGGGACAGCCCCGAACGAGCAGTACTTC.

This rearrangement joins TRBV6-1 to TRBJ2-7; 14 nucleotides align to TRBD2. The trim removed 2 bases at V and 6 bases at J, leaving 6 bases unmatched. Looked up from germline, CDR1 is MNHNS and CDR2 is SASEGT. There are 16 residues in the CDR3. This chain's CDR3 is CASSEWGLAGVVEQYF. The CDR3 DNA reads TGTGCCAGCAGTGAATGGGGACTAGCGGGAGTAGTCGAGCAGTACTTC.

DNA for the CDR3: TGTGCCAGCAGTCAGGGGACTAGCGGGAGAGATACGCAGTATTTT. Translation: CASSQGTSGRDTQYF. The rearrangement links TRBV2 to TRBJ2-3; 14 nucleotides line up with TRBD2. The CDR3 covers 15 residues. After removal of 5 bases from V and 5 bases from J, the junction contained 3 bases not matched to a gene. The germline V gene encodes CDR1 SNHLY and CDR2 FYNNEI.

This chain joins TRBV4-1 and TRBJ2-3; D unresolved. The CDR3 loop spans 14 amino acids. Deletions cut 0 bases from V and 5 bases from J, with 9 bases between. The V gene's germline CDR1 is MGHRA and CDR2 YSYEKL. The CDR3: CASSQENTGDTQYF. For the CDR3, the DNA is TGCGCCAGCAGCCAAGAGAACACTGGAGATACGCAGTATTTT.

This chain connects TRBV5-5 to TRBJ1-2, with D unresolved. V lost 0 bases to trimming and J lost 6 bases, with 15 bases between them. The germline V gene has CDR1 SGHKS and CDR2 YYEKEE (reference sequence). The CDR3 length is 15 residues. The CDR3 sequence is CASSLEGSLKDGYTF. The CDR3 nucleotides are TGTGCCAGCAGCTTGGAAGGCAGCTTAAAGGATGGCTACACCTTC.

CDR3 sequence: CASSDTNTGELFF. CDR3 nucleotides: TGTGCCAGCAGTGACACGAACACCGGGGAGCTGTTTTTT. This chain uses TRBV6-4 with TRBJ2-2; D is unclear. Germline assignment: CDR1 MRHNA and CDR2 SNTAGT. CDR3 length: 13 amino acids. V dropped 2 bases and J dropped 0 bases, with 1 base sitting between them.

V usage is TRBV5-1 and J usage is TRBJ2-7, with 9 positions matching TRBD2. J lost 3 bases, V lost 1 base, and 8 bases had no gene match. CDR3 length: 16 residues. Germline-derived CDR1 and CDR2 are SGHRS and YFSETQ. CDR3 residues: CASSLSETSGNYEQYF. The CDR3 nucleotides are TGCGCCAGCAGCTTGTCGGAGACTAGCGGAAACTACGAGCAGTACTTC. Full variable domain (missing parts from reference TRBV5-1 and TRBJ2-7): KAGVTQTPRYLIKTRGQQVTLSCSPISGHRSVSWYQQTPGQGLQFLFEYFSETQRNKGNFPGRFSGRQFSNSRSEMNVSTLELGDSALYLCASSLSETSGNYEQYFGPGTRLTVT.

The chain links TRBV28 to TRBJ1-1, with D hard to call. The CDR3 consists of 12 residues. Germline assignment: CDR1 MDHEN and CDR2 SYDVKM. V lost 3 bases and J 1 base, leaving 3 bases between the germline ends. The DNA of the CDR3 is TGTGCCAGCAGTTTCGAGAACACTGAAGCTTTCTTT. It translates to CASSFENTEAFF.

CDR3 region: CASSLLQGQGPYEQYF. Here the CDR3 DNA reads TGTGCCAGCAGTTTACTTCAGGGACAGGGCCCCTACGAGCAGTACTTC. The V and J genes are TRBV27 and TRBJ2-7; 9 bases align to TRBD1. The CDR3 covers 16 residues. CDR1 and CDR2 from the germline V gene are MNHEY and SMNVEV (reference sequence). V shed 2 bases, J shed 2 bases, and the junction held 7 bases outside the gene matches.

The rearrangement joins TRBV30 to TRBJ2-3; D is uncertain. Trimming removed 5 bases at V and 6 bases at J, with 9 bases between. This CDR3 is 11 amino acids long. CDR1 is GTSNPN, CDR2 SVGIG, per germline (reference sequence). CDR3 sequence reads: CAWALGDTQYF. CDR3 in DNA: TGTGCCTGGGCCCTGGGGGATACGCAGTATTTT.

The chain couples TRBV6-5 to TRBJ1-3; TRBD1 is a possible D gene (5 bases). V was clipped by 4 bases and J by 0 bases, with 7 bases between them. There are 14 residues in the CDR3. Germline V lookup: CDR1 MNHEY, CDR2 SVGAGI. Here the CDR3 DNA reads TGTGCCAGCAGTTGGGGGGGCTCTGGAAACACCATATATTTT. It translates to CASSWGGSGNTIYF.

The V and J genes are TRBV28 and TRBJ1-2; 8 nucleotides match TRBD1. The CDR3 consists of 13 residues. Germline trimming cut 5 bases from V and 7 bases from J; bases unmatched to any gene: 6. Germline values: CDR1 MDHEN, CDR2 SYDVKM. CDR3 amino acids: CASSTRTGLGYTF. The DNA of the CDR3 is TGTGCCAGCAGTACCCGGACAGGGCTTGGCTACACCTTC.